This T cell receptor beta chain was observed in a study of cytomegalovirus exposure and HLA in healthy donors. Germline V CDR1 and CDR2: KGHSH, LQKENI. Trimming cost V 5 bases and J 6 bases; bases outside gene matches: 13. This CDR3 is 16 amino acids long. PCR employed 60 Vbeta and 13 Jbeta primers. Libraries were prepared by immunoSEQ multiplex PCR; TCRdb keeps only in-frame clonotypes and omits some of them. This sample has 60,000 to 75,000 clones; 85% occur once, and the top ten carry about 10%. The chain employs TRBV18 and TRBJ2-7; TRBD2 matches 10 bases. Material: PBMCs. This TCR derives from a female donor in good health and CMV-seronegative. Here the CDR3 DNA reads TGTGCCAGCTCAGGGCTAGCGGGGGCCACTCCGGTCGAGCAGTACTTC. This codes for CASSGLAGATPVEQYF.